These 27 T cell receptor beta chains were all obtained from the same sample, sequenced in a study of spatial heterogeneity in lung cancer. This sample's time point: sample taken at primary tumor resection. No cell sorting; template was whole RNA from tumor, lung tissue or PBMC. In TCRdb, the 5' RACE reads were re-called with MiXCR into one record per CDR3 protein. The table has more than 2,500 distinct CDR3 sequences, 15% to 20% seen once. Source: PBMCs, taken at surgery. The source is a female donor with early-stage non-small cell lung cancer.

The rearrangement links TRBV7-2 to TRBJ1-5; D is uncertain. Trimming took off 1 base at V and 0 bases at J, with 7 bases between the two ends. The CDR3 runs 15 residues. CDR1 SGHTA and CDR2 FQGNSA come from the germline V gene. The CDR3 sequence: CASSLVGNSNQPQHF. Written as DNA, the CDR3 is TGTGCCAGCAGCTTAGTGGGTAATAGCAATCAGCCCCAGCATTTT.

On this clonotype itself: An end of the junction differs from the germline gene, which may be a read error. The V gene is TRBV7-7, the J gene TRBJ2-5; 7 bases map to TRBD2. This CDR3 is built from 15 residues. The germline CDR1 and CDR2 sequences are SSHAT and FNYEAQ (reference sequence). In DNA, the CDR3 is TGTGCTAGCAGCTTAAGTAGCGGGTACCAAGAGACCCAGTACTTC. As protein: CASSLSSGYQETQYF.

Within the sample, this clonotype is medium-sized (0.01 to 0.1%). The J gene is TRBJ2-7, the V gene TRBV20-1; 8 bases line up with TRBD2. Germline CDR1 DFQATT, CDR2 SNEGSKA (reference sequence). The CDR3 contains 13 residues. With 3 bases clipped from V and 5 bases from J, the junction kept 6 bases outside the gene matches. CDR3 loop: CSASRAGVNEQYF. CDR3 coding DNA: TGCAGTGCTAGTAGAGCGGGAGTAAACGAGCAGTACTTC.

By share of the sample, this clonotype is medium-sized. The rearrangement uses TRBV12-3 or TRBV12-4 and TRBJ1-4; D is unclear. The V end was cut by 6 bases, the J end by 4 bases, with 9 bases between. The CDR3 length is 13 residues. The CDR3 reads CASRGEGNEKLFF. As DNA, the CDR3 is TGTGCCAGCAGGGGTGAGGGTAATGAAAAACTGTTTTTT.

The sample holds many counts of this clonotype. The V and J genes are TRBV13 and TRBJ2-7; TRBD2 matches 11 bases. The V gene's germline CDR1 is PRHDT and CDR2 FYEKMQ (reference sequence). With V trimmed by 5 bases and J by 2 bases, 5 bases remained unmatched. The CDR3 is made up of 15 amino acids. The CDR3 DNA reads TGTGCCAGCAGCAAGGGACTAGCGGTTACCTACGAGCAGTACTTC. Protein: CASSKGLAVTYEQYF.

This clonotype was picked up a small number of times. The genes are TRBV6-2 or TRBV6-3 and TRBJ2-1, with a weak D call TRBD2 (5 bases). CDR1 is MNHEY, CDR2 SVGEGT, per germline. The CDR3 is 14 amino acids. Trimming took 6 bases from V and 0 from J, leaving 9 bases between them. CDR3 region: CASRLGSSYNEQFF. For the CDR3, the DNA is TGTGCCAGCAGGCTTGGGAGCTCCTACAATGAGCAGTTCTTC.

The table lists this clonotype with a few counts. The chain has TRBV7-6 and TRBJ1-5; 9 nucleotides match TRBD1. This CDR3 is built from 14 residues. Germline CDR1 reads SGHVS; CDR2 reads FNYEAQ. Germline trimming cut 5 bases from V and 6 bases from J; bases unmatched to any gene: 5. The CDR3 sequence is CASSPGTGFQPQHF. CDR3 nucleotides: TGTGCCAGCAGCCCCGGGACAGGGTTTCAGCCCCAGCATTTT.

This clonotype has ten or more counts. The chain employs TRBV29-1 and TRBJ2-1, with 9 bases matching TRBD1. Germline V gives CDR1 SQVTM, CDR2 ANQGSEA. CDR3 length: 13 residues. The trim removed 4 bases at V and 6 bases at J, leaving 4 bases unmatched. Here the CDR3 DNA reads TGCAGCGTTGGGGGGACAGGGCCCAATGAGCAGTTCTTC. This sequence encodes CSVGGTGPNEQFF.

Many counts were recorded for this clonotype. The chain combines TRBV2 with TRBJ2-5, with 7 bases lining up with TRBD2. The germline gives CDR1 SNHLY, CDR2 FYNNEI. The CDR3 is 14 residues long. Germline trimming cut 7 bases from V and 1 base from J; bases unmatched to any gene: 6. CDR3 region: CASKLLAAQETQYF. The CDR3 DNA sequence: TGTGCCAGCAAACTTCTAGCGGCCCAAGAGACCCAGTACTTC.

This clonotype has just a few counts. The V gene is TRBV7-7, the J gene TRBJ2-2; the D gene is possibly TRBD1 (5 bases). This CDR3 is built from 14 residues. Germline CDR1 and CDR2: SSHAT and FNYEAQ (reference sequence). Trimming took 5 bases from V and 2 from J, leaving 9 bases between them. The CDR3 coding sequence is TGTGCCAGCAGCCCCGACAGAAACACCGGGGAGCTGTTTTTT. Protein sequence: CASSPDRNTGELFF.

This clonotype was counted many times. This rearrangement joins TRBV29-1 to TRBJ2-1; D gene unclear. The CDR3 spans 13 residues. Germline V gene lookup returns CDR1 SQVTM and CDR2 ANQGSEA. The germline V and J ends were trimmed by 7 bases and 7 bases, with 17 bases remaining between them. Written as DNA, the CDR3 is TGCAGCGAAACTCGAACTATGGGGAATGAGCAGTTCTTC. Encoded protein: CSETRTMGNEQFF.

This clonotype was observed a few times. The chain combines TRBV5-1 with TRBJ2-3; possibly TRBD2 for D (6 bases). This CDR3 is built from 15 residues. The germline gives CDR1 SGHRS, CDR2 YFSETQ. Trimming took off 6 bases at V and 2 bases at J, with 16 bases between the two ends. CDR3 region: CASNLAQPTTDTQYF. For the CDR3, the DNA is TGCGCCAGCAACCTAGCGCAACCCACCACAGATACGCAGTATTTT.

The chain uses TRBV27 and TRBJ2-1; 7 positions agree with TRBD2. CDR1 and CDR2 (germline): MNHEY, SMNVEV (reference sequence). Losses at the gene ends were 2 bases for V and 2 bases for J; bases not matched to a gene: 6. The CDR3 is 16 amino acids. DNA of the CDR3: TGTGCCAGCAGTTTAGGGGGAGCGGGAACCTACAATGAGCAGTTCTTC. Its translation is CASSLGGAGTYNEQFF.

This clonotype was observed at least ten times. The rearrangement links TRBV12-3 or TRBV12-4 to TRBJ2-7; TRBD2 is a possible D gene (5 bases). With 3 bases removed from V and 2 bases from J, the gap between germline ends came to 14 bases. This CDR3 is built from 15 residues. The CDR3 nucleotides are TGTGCCAGCAGTTTCGGCTCGAGCGGTACCTACGAGCAGTACTTC. Translated: CASSFGSSGTYEQYF.

This clonotype has a count of ten or more. The V gene is TRBV7-2, the J gene TRBJ2-7; TRBD1 matches at 10 bases. Germline V gene sequence: CDR1 SGHTA, CDR2 FQGNSA. V was pared by 2 bases and J by 3 bases, with 4 bases of the junction left unmatched. The CDR3 has 15 amino acids. The CDR3 DNA reads TGTGCCAGCAGCTTATTCCGGGACAGGGGCTACGAGCAGTACTTC. Its protein is CASSLFRDRGYEQYF. The variable domain in full, completed from reference TRBV7-2 and TRBJ2-7, reads GAGVSQSPSNKVTEKGKDVELRCDPISGHTALYWYRQSLGQGLEFLIYFQGNSAPDKSGLPSDRFSAERTGGSVSTLTIQRTQQEDSAVYLCASSLFRDRGYEQYFGPGTRLTVT.

The V gene is TRBV4-1, the J gene TRBJ2-7; 11 bases align to TRBD1. Unmatched junction bases numbered 7, after V lost 3 bases and J lost 3 bases. From germline, CDR1 is MGHRA and CDR2 YSYEKL. The CDR3 has 16 amino acids. CDR3 coding DNA: TGCGCCAGCAGCCACCGCGGACAGGGGGCAGGCTACGAGCAGTACTTC. Its protein is CASSHRGQGAGYEQYF.

This clonotype was counted at least ten times. The rearrangement links TRBV6-2 or TRBV6-3 to TRBJ2-1, with TRBD2 matching over 10 bases. V trimming: 6 bases; J trimming: 9 bases; junction bases outside the gene matches: 8. Looked up from germline, CDR1 is MNHEY and CDR2 is SVGEGT. The CDR3 has 14 residues. DNA for the CDR3: TGTGCCAGCAGGAGCGGGGGGGAGAGGCGTGAGCAGTTCTTC. Protein: CASRSGGERREQFF.

As regards this clonotype: This may stem from a read error, because a much larger clone lies one nucleotide away. CDR3 nucleotides: TGCAGTGCTAGTCAAGGGGGCCCAGGCACCGCGGAGCTGTTTTTT. Its translation is CSASQGGPGTAELFF. The chain couples TRBV20-1 to TRBJ2-2; 7 bases line up with TRBD1. Germline lookup yields CDR1 DFQATT and CDR2 SNEGSKA (reference sequence). This CDR3 is 15 amino acids long.

The chain employs TRBV27 and TRBJ1-3; 7 bases map to TRBD1. V shed 0 bases, J shed 11 bases, and the junction held 10 bases outside the gene matches. Per the germline V gene, CDR1 is MNHEY and CDR2 is SMNVEV (reference sequence). This CDR3 is 15 amino acids long. The CDR3 DNA is TGTGCCAGCAGTTTATCGGGGTACAGGGGCTCCCCCATATATTTT. It translates to CASSLSGYRGSPIYF.

The rearrangement uses TRBV28 and TRBJ2-3; 8 positions match TRBD2. Germline V CDR1 and CDR2: MDHEN, SYDVKM. The CDR3 is 14 amino acids. With 6 bases clipped from V and 2 bases from J, the junction kept 4 bases outside the gene matches. Written as DNA, the CDR3 is TGTGCCAGCAGGGGCGGGAGGACCACAGATACGCAGTATTTT. It encodes CASRGGRTTDTQYF.

This clonotype is medium-sized. The rearrangement uses TRBV19 and TRBJ1-4; TRBD1 agrees at 9 bases. The V segment lost 8 bases and the J segment 2 bases; nucleotides outside the gene matches: 6. CDR3 size: 15 residues. Germline V gene lookup returns CDR1 LNHDA and CDR2 SQIVND (reference sequence). The CDR3 DNA reads TGTGCCAGTGTCGACAGGGGGATTACTAATGAAAAACTGTTTTTT. Amino acid sequence: CASVDRGITNEKLFF.

At least ten counts were recorded for this clonotype. The chain couples TRBV2 to TRBJ2-4; 11 bases are shared with TRBD1. The J segment lost 1 base and the V segment lost 8 bases, leaving 1 base of the junction unmatched. Germline lookup yields CDR1 SNHLY and CDR2 FYNNEI. The CDR3 has 14 residues. This CDR3 reads CASGTGGAKNIQYF. The CDR3 DNA reads as TGTGCCAGCGGGACAGGGGGGGCCAAAAACATTCAGTACTTC.

This clonotype appeared a few times. This rearrangement joins TRBV12-3 or TRBV12-4 to TRBJ1-1; the D is unclear. V was cut by 3 bases and J by 3 bases, with 11 bases left in between. This CDR3 contains 14 residues. CDR3 coding DNA: TGTGCCAGCAGTTTCCAGGCGGACTACACTGAAGCTTTCTTT. Translating gives CASSFQADYTEAFF.

This clonotype qualifies as medium-sized. The chain recombines TRBV5-1 with TRBJ1-2; TRBD1 aligns across 7 bases. This CDR3 comprises 14 residues. V shed 4 bases and J 4 bases; nucleotides not matched to a gene: 7. Germline V gene sequence: CDR1 SGHRS, CDR2 YFSETQ. In DNA, the CDR3 is TGCGCCAGCAGCGCCGACAGGGCGGCCTATGGCTACACCTTC. The encoded protein is CASSADRAAYGYTF.

This clonotype was recorded many times. The V and J genes are TRBV28 and TRBJ1-4; TRBD1 is a possible D gene (5 bases). CDR3 length: 14 amino acids. Trimming removed 6 bases at V and 4 bases at J, with 12 bases between. Germline CDR1 reads MDHEN; CDR2 reads SYDVKM. The CDR3 protein is CASSRQPDNEKLFF. In DNA form, the CDR3 reads TGTGCCAGCAGCAGACAGCCAGATAATGAAAAACTGTTTTTT.

This clonotype was counted between two and nine times. The chain links TRBV5-6 to TRBJ2-1; no clear D. V shed 2 bases and J shed 5 bases, with 14 bases lying between them. CDR3 length equals 15 residues. From germline, CDR1 is SGHDT and CDR2 YYEEEE. The CDR3 spells CASSLNGRPDNEQFF. The CDR3, as DNA: TGTGCCAGCAGCTTAAACGGGCGTCCTGACAATGAGCAGTTCTTC.

The sample holds a few counts of this clonotype. The J gene is TRBJ1-2, the V gene TRBV7-2; a possible D gene is TRBD1 (6 bases). This CDR3 region has 13 residues. Germline V gene sequence: CDR1 SGHTA, CDR2 FQGNSA. V shed 5 bases and J shed 8 bases, with 15 bases lying between them. CDR3 nucleotide sequence: TGTGCCAGCAGCCCAACCCAGGGGCAGGGCTACACCTTC. Translation: CASSPTQGQGYTF.